This T cell receptor (beta chain) was documented in a study of cytomegalovirus exposure and HLA in healthy donors. On this clone: No antigen is known for it.

The germline CDR1 and CDR2 sequences are MNHNS and SASEGT. The V and J ends lost 5 bases and 4 bases respectively, with 10 bases between them. The CDR3 runs to 13 residues. The primer mix had 60 Vbeta and 13 Jbeta primers. TCRdb's copy holds only in-frame clones and misses some; the assay was immunoSEQ multiplex PCR. The sample lists about 140,000 clones; 70% to 85% were seen once. Whole-study results and caveats: When presence/absence was analysed, sequencing depth was taken to be roughly uniform across donors. Later analysis found that TCR beta chains associated with HLA were more clonally expanded than other, equally common chains.

The gene calls are TRBV6-1 and TRBJ2-3; no reliable D call. The sequencing sample was made of PBMCs. The TCR comes from a woman aged 40 to 55 in good health and CMV-seronegative. The CDR3 DNA reads TGTGCCAGCAGTCCAAATCCGGCAGATACGCAGTATTTT. This encodes CASSPNPADTQYF.